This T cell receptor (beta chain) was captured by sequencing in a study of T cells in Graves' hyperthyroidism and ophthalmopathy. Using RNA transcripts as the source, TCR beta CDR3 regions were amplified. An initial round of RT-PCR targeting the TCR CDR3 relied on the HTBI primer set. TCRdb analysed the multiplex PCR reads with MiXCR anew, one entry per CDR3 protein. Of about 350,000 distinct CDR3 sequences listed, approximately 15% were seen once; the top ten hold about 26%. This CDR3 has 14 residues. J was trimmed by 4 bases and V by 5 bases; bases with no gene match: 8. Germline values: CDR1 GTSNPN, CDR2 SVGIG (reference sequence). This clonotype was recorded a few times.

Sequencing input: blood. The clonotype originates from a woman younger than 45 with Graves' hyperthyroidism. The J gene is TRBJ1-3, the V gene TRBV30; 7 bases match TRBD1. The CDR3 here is CAWADRDKGNTIYF. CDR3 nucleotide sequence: TGTGCCTGGGCAGACAGGGACAAAGGAAACACCATATATTTT.